The entry below describes one T cell receptor beta chain. As yet, its antigen is unknown. This record comes from a study of post-analysis software for immune sequencing data. Points from the study as a whole: Elevated frequency relative to controls characterized four or five TRBV segments in patients, TRBV5-6, TRBV5-1 and TRBV20-1 among them.

Unique molecular identifiers were present in the TCR beta cDNA libraries. TCRdb fed the PCR reads into MiXCR, producing one record per CDR3 protein. The table lists about 200,000 distinct CDR3 sequences, 25% to 30% of them singletons. Trimming shortened V by 3 bases and J by 4 bases, and 4 bases separated the two germline ends. CDR1 and CDR2 from the germline V gene are SQVTM and ANQGSEA. This CDR3 is built from 11 residues. This receptor was identified in a girl aged 2-17 years with multiple sclerosis. The specimen sequenced was blood. This chain connects TRBV29-1 to TRBJ2-1, with D uncertain. CDR3 sequence (DNA): TGCAGCGTTGAGGGTTACAATGAGCAGTTCTTC. Amino acid sequence: CSVEGYNEQFF.